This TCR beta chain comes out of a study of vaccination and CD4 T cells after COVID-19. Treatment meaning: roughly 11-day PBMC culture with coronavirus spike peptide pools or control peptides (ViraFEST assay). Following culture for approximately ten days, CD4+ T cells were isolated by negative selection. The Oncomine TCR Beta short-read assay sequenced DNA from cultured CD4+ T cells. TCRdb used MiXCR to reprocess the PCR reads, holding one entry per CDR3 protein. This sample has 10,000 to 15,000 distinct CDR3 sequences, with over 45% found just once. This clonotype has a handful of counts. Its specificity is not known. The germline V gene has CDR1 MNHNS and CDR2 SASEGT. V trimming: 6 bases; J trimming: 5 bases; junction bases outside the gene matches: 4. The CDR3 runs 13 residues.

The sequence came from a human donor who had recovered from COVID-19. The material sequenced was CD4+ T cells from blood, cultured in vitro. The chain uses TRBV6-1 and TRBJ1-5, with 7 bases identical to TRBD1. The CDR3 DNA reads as TGTGCCAGCAGGGGACAGCGTGATCAGCCCCAGCATTTT. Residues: CASRGQRDQPQHF.